These 32 T cell receptor beta chains were all obtained from the same sample, sequenced in a study of CD8 T cells in Susac syndrome. Reverse transcription of about 0.5 to 1 ug RNA was carried out with random hexamers. A single record per CDR3 protein comes from TCRdb applying MiXCR to the immunoSEQ multiplex PCR reads. The sample includes some 120,000 distinct CDR3 sequences, 85% to 95% of them seen just once. Sequenced: CD8+ T cells from PBMCs. The receptors were sampled from a human donor in good health.

This rearrangement joins TRBV19 to TRBJ1-3; D possibly corresponds to TRBD1 (6 bases). Germline CDR1 LNHDA, CDR2 SQIVND (reference sequence). The CDR3 is 15 amino acids. Trimming removed 6 bases at V and 0 bases at J, with 12 bases between. The CDR3 is CASRQTGHSGNTIYF. The DNA for the CDR3 is TGTGCCAGTAGGCAAACAGGGCACTCTGGAAACACCATATATTTT.

The J gene is TRBJ2-1, the V gene TRBV9; 8 bases map to TRBD1. The trim removed 3 bases at V and 9 bases at J, leaving 8 bases unmatched. CDR1 and CDR2 (germline): SGDLS, YYNGEE. The CDR3 is 14 residues long. This CDR3 is CASSAQTGVGEQFF. DNA for the CDR3: TGTGCCAGCAGCGCTCAGACAGGGGTGGGTGAGCAGTTCTTC.

The V gene is TRBV6-1, the J gene TRBJ1-4; TRBD1 is a possible D gene (6 bases). The CDR3 is 14 amino acids. V lost 6 bases and J lost 8, with 16 bases in between. Germline CDR1 MNHNS, CDR2 SASEGT. CDR3 DNA sequence: TGTGCCAGCAGGCCCCAGGGGCGAAGAGAAAAACTGTTTTTT. Translation gives CASRPQGRREKLFF.

The chain recombines TRBV5-1 with TRBJ2-2; D perhaps matches TRBD1 (5 bases). The CDR3 loop spans 15 amino acids. The germline V gene has CDR1 SGHRS and CDR2 YFSETQ. V was pared by 4 bases and J by 0 bases, with 10 bases between. Here the CDR3 DNA reads TGCGCCAGCAGCCCGCGGACAACGAACACCGGGGAGCTGTTTTTT. Translation gives CASSPRTTNTGELFF. The whole variable domain, filled in from reference TRBV5-1 and TRBJ2-2, reads KAGVTQTPRYLIKTRGQQVTLSCSPISGHRSVSWYQQTPGQGLQFLFEYFSETQRNKGNFPGRFSGRQFSNSRSEMNVSTLELGDSALYLCASSPRTTNTGELFFGEGSRLTVL.

The chain uses TRBV5-6 and TRBJ2-5; D not certain. Trimming cost V 0 bases and J 5 bases, with 8 bases left between them. This CDR3 contains 13 residues. Germline values: CDR1 SGHDT, CDR2 YYEEEE. CDR3 in amino acids: CASSLGSTETQYF. The DNA of the CDR3 is TGTGCCAGCAGCTTGGGCTCTACGGAGACCCAGTACTTC.

The CDR3 sequence is CASSLGSGRSEQYF. The CDR3 DNA is TGTGCCAGCAGCTTAGGCAGCGGGAGATCCGAGCAGTACTTC. The rearrangement uses TRBV7-6 and TRBJ2-7, with 8 bases lining up with TRBD2. Germline lookup yields CDR1 SGHVS and CDR2 FNYEAQ. This CDR3 spans 14 amino acids. The J segment lost 6 bases and the V segment lost 1 base, leaving 5 bases of the junction unmatched. The variable domain in full, completed from reference TRBV7-6 and TRBJ2-7, reads GAGVSQSPRYKVTKRGQDVALRCDPISGHVSLYWYRQALGQGPEFLTYFNYEAQQDKSGLPNDRFSAERPEGSISTLTIQRTEQRDSAMYRCASSLGSGRSEQYFGPGTRLTVT.

The J gene is TRBJ1-2, the V gene TRBV27, with D perhaps matching TRBD1 (6 bases). The CDR3 is 14 residues long. The germline V gene has CDR1 MNHEY and CDR2 SMNVEV (reference sequence). Between the trimmed V and J ends, which lost 6 bases and 8 bases, there was a span of 19 bases. CDR3 residues: CASSPFRGLKGYTF. CDR3 nucleotides: TGTGCCAGCAGCCCATTCCGGGGGCTAAAGGGCTACACCTTC.

The chain couples TRBV27 to TRBJ1-1, with 10 bases that match TRBD1. V shed 8 bases, J shed 8 bases, and the junction held 8 bases outside the gene matches. The CDR3 runs to 13 residues. From germline, CDR1 is MNHEY and CDR2 SMNVEV (reference sequence). The CDR3 nucleotides read TGTGCCAGCCACCGGGACAGGGGACCCGAAGCTTTCTTT. This codes for CASHRDRGPEAFF.

The chain uses TRBV7-9 and TRBJ2-7; possibly TRBD1 for D (6 bases). The ends were cut back, 4 bases at V and 0 bases at J, with 7 bases in the middle. The CDR3 runs to 13 residues. CDR1 and CDR2 from the germline V gene are SEHNR and FQNEAQ (reference sequence). The CDR3 is CASSSDSSYEQYF. For the CDR3, the DNA is TGTGCCAGCAGCTCGGACAGCTCCTACGAGCAGTACTTC.

This chain connects TRBV3-1 to TRBJ2-1; D unclear. Per the germline V gene, CDR1 is LGHDT and CDR2 is YNNKEL (reference sequence). V lost 1 base, J lost 4 bases, and 8 bases lay in between. CDR3 length: 14 residues. The CDR3 DNA sequence: TGTGCCAGCAGCCAAGTGTCATCATACAATGAGCAGTTCTTC. It yields the protein CASSQVSSYNEQFF.

The V gene is TRBV7-2, the J gene TRBJ2-1; a weak D match, TRBD1 (6 bases). The CDR3 covers 15 residues. V was clipped by 5 bases and J by 3 bases, with 14 bases between them. The germline CDR1 and CDR2 sequences are SGHTA and FQGNSA. Here the CDR3 reads CASSPPGTSYNEQFF. The CDR3 coding sequence is TGTGCCAGCAGCCCCCCCGGGACAAGCTACAATGAGCAGTTCTTC.

J is TRBJ2-7 and V is TRBV20-1; 8 bases fit TRBD1. The J segment lost 7 bases and the V segment lost 5 bases, leaving 13 bases of the junction unmatched. CDR3 size: 14 residues. From germline, CDR1 is DFQATT and CDR2 SNEGSKA (reference sequence). The CDR3 sequence: CSAARTGPLGEQYF. The CDR3 DNA reads TGCAGTGCTGCTCGGACAGGGCCCTTGGGGGAGCAGTACTTC.

The J gene is TRBJ1-1, the V gene TRBV5-1; tentatively, D is TRBD1 (6 bases). The CDR3 is made up of 15 amino acids. The germline gives CDR1 SGHRS, CDR2 YFSETQ. Deletions cut 3 bases from V and 6 bases from J, with 18 bases between. DNA of the CDR3: TGCGCCAGCAGCTACGGACGGGGGCTGACACCTGAAGCTTTCTTT. Translated: CASSYGRGLTPEAFF.

V gene TRBV12-3 or TRBV12-4 combines with J gene TRBJ2-3; possibly TRBD2 for D (6 bases). CDR3 length equals 14 residues. V shed 8 bases and J shed 2 bases, with 14 bases lying between them. The CDR3 coding sequence is TGTGCCAGCGGGCGGGGCGGGGTCACAGATACGCAGTATTTT. Translated, it gives CASGRGGVTDTQYF.

V is TRBV7-2 and J is TRBJ2-7; D is uncertain. This CDR3 spans 12 amino acids. V lost 5 bases to trimming and J lost 3 bases, with 8 bases between them. Germline V CDR1 and CDR2: SGHTA, FQGNSA. The CDR3 region is CASSLLRYEQYF. The DNA for the CDR3 is TGTGCCAGCAGCCTACTCCGCTACGAGCAGTACTTC.

The chain uses TRBV5-1 and TRBJ1-2; no firm D call. Deletions cut 0 bases from V and 4 bases from J, with 7 bases between. Looked up from germline, CDR1 is SGHRS and CDR2 is YFSETQ. The CDR3 covers 13 residues. The CDR3 reads CASSLEAIYGYTF. The CDR3 DNA is TGCGCCAGCAGCTTGGAGGCCATCTATGGCTACACCTTC.

V and J are TRBV14 and TRBJ2-1, with D perhaps given as TRBD1 or TRBD2 (5 bases each). This CDR3 spans 17 amino acids. Trimming took 0 bases from V and 1 from J, leaving 13 bases between them. The germline gives CDR1 SGHDN, CDR2 FVKESK. The chain's CDR3 is CASSQDRGRLSYNEQFF. DNA for the CDR3: TGTGCCAGCAGCCAAGATCGGGGACGGTTATCCTACAATGAGCAGTTCTTC.

J is TRBJ2-5 and V is TRBV29-1; D may correspond to TRBD1 or TRBD2 (5 bases each). V lost 2 bases and J lost 1, with 14 bases in between. CDR1 is SQVTM and CDR2 is ANQGSEA in the germline V gene. The length of the CDR3 is 15 residues. CDR3 sequence: CSVEMWERGQETQYF. In nucleotides, the CDR3 is TGCAGCGTTGAAATGTGGGAGAGGGGCCAAGAGACCCAGTACTTC.

The chain has TRBV12-3 or TRBV12-4 and TRBJ1-5; 7 bases line up with TRBD1. V lost 6 bases to trimming and J lost 4 bases; unmatched junction nucleotides: 6. The CDR3 is made up of 14 amino acids. CDR3 in amino acids: CASSGGTENQPQHF. The CDR3 nucleotides are TGTGCCAGCAGCGGTGGGACAGAAAATCAGCCCCAGCATTTT.

This clonotype was counted only a few times. The gene calls are TRBV29-1 and TRBJ1-2, with 7 bases aligning to TRBD1. V lost 6 bases to trimming and J lost 6 bases; unmatched junction nucleotides: 10. In germline, CDR1 is SQVTM, CDR2 ANQGSEA. This CDR3 spans 13 amino acids. The CDR3, as DNA: TGCAGCGTCCGTATAAAGGGGGCGAATGGCTACACCTTC. It is translated as CSVRIKGANGYTF.

V and J are TRBV20-1 and TRBJ1-2; D not resolved. Germline V gene sequence: CDR1 DFQATT, CDR2 SNEGSKA (reference sequence). This CDR3 contains 14 residues. V was shortened by 3 bases and J by 0 bases, with 11 bases between the two germline ends. The CDR3 is CSARVWASNYGYTF. Here the CDR3 DNA reads TGCAGTGCTAGGGTCTGGGCGTCTAACTATGGCTACACCTTC.

This clonotype has just one count. The chain carries TRBV19 and TRBJ1-3; D is ambiguous. The germline V gene encodes CDR1 LNHDA and CDR2 SQIVND (reference sequence). CDR3 length: 15 residues. The V and J ends lost 4 bases and 7 bases respectively, with 17 bases between them. The CDR3 nucleotides read TGTGCCAGTAGTACCGGGAAGGCTGGATGGAACACCATATATTTT. This gives the protein CASSTGKAGWNTIYF.

This chain uses TRBV7-2 with TRBJ2-7; possible D gene TRBD1, 5 bases. The V end was cut by 5 bases, the J end by 6 bases, with 14 bases between. This CDR3 comprises 13 residues. Germline CDR1 SGHTA, CDR2 FQGNSA. The CDR3 here is CASSQGAWGEQYF. The CDR3 DNA follows: TGTGCCAGCAGCCAGGGTGCCTGGGGCGAGCAGTACTTC.

This chain links TRBV5-5 with TRBJ2-4, with 11 bases fitting TRBD1. This CDR3 has 17 residues. Unmatched junction bases numbered 11, after V lost 6 bases and J lost 3 bases. Germline CDR1 and CDR2: SGHKS and YYEKEE (reference sequence). Here the CDR3 reads CASNGGQGASGKNIQYF. The CDR3 nucleotides read TGTGCCAGCAATGGAGGACAGGGGGCATCAGGCAAAAACATTCAGTACTTC.

The V and J genes are TRBV7-9 and TRBJ1-1; D is perhaps TRBD1 (6 bases). Trimming cost V 5 bases and J 7 bases, with 26 bases left between them. The CDR3 sequence is 17 residues long. Germline V gives CDR1 SEHNR, CDR2 FQNEAQ (reference sequence). CDR3 sequence reads: CASSLPDGRGDKDEAFF. The CDR3 DNA sequence: TGTGCCAGCAGCCTCCCTGACGGCCGAGGGGACAAGGATGAAGCTTTCTTT. Based on the CDR3 plus reference TRBV7-9 and TRBJ1-1, the full variable domain is DTGVSQNPRHKITKRGQNVTFRCDPISEHNRLYWYRQTLGQGPEFLTYFQNEAQLEKSRLLSDRFSAERPKGSFSTLEIQRTEQGDSAMYLCASSLPDGRGDKDEAFFGQGTRLTVV.

CDR3 in amino acids: CASSPSGTTNYGYTF. The CDR3 coding sequence is TGTGCCAGCAGCCCATCTGGGACAACCAACTATGGCTACACCTTC. V is TRBV3-1 and J is TRBJ1-2; D may be TRBD1 (6 bases). The ends were cut back, 4 bases at V and 2 bases at J, with 14 bases in the middle. The CDR3 covers 15 residues. The germline V gene has CDR1 LGHDT and CDR2 YNNKEL (reference sequence).

This clonotype appeared a few times. The chain has TRBV7-2 and TRBJ2-3; no clear D. Trimming left V 5 bases short and J 0 bases short, with 3 bases between. This CDR3 comprises 12 residues. The germline V gene has CDR1 SGHTA and CDR2 FQGNSA. DNA of the CDR3: TGTGCCAGCAGCGGCAGCACAGATACGCAGTATTTT. This sequence encodes CASSGSTDTQYF.

The V call is TRBV7-9, the J call TRBJ1-2; D remains unclear. The germline gives CDR1 SEHNR, CDR2 FQNEAQ (reference sequence). There are 12 residues in the CDR3. The V end was cut by 5 bases, the J end by 8 bases, with 12 bases between. Here the CDR3 DNA reads TGTGCCAGCAGCATTGATCAGGCGGGCTACACCTTC. The encoded protein is CASSIDQAGYTF. The full variable domain, completed using reference TRBV7-9 and TRBJ1-2, is DTGVSQNPRHKITKRGQNVTFRCDPISEHNRLYWYRQTLGQGPEFLTYFQNEAQLEKSRLLSDRFSAERPKGSFSTLEIQRTEQGDSAMYLCASSIDQAGYTFGSGTRLTVV.

This chain uses TRBV3-1 with TRBJ2-3; possible D gene TRBD2, 6 bases. Between the trimmed V and J ends, which lost 6 bases and 0 bases, there was a span of 13 bases. The CDR3 sequence is 15 residues long. Germline V gives CDR1 LGHDT, CDR2 YNNKEL (reference sequence). The CDR3 here is CASSFSGTSTDTQYF. The CDR3 nucleotides are TGTGCCAGCAGTTTCTCCGGGACTAGCACAGATACGCAGTATTTT.

This chain joins TRBV5-1 and TRBJ2-3, with 12 positions matching TRBD1. V trimming: 4 bases; J trimming: 3 bases; junction bases outside the gene matches: 9. The CDR3 loop spans 17 amino acids. CDR1 and CDR2 from the germline V gene are SGHRS and YFSETQ. The CDR3 sequence is CASSKGDRGQGTDTQYF. CDR3 DNA: TGCGCCAGCAGCAAAGGGGACAGGGGGCAGGGGACAGATACGCAGTATTTT.

The chain has TRBV12-3 or TRBV12-4 and TRBJ2-2; D remains unclear. Trimming removed 6 bases from V and 6 bases from J, with 17 bases in between. The CDR3 sequence is 15 residues long. The CDR3 sequence: CASSQRQAQAGELFF. The CDR3, as DNA: TGTGCCAGCAGCCAAAGGCAGGCCCAGGCCGGGGAGCTGTTTTTT.

The chain couples TRBV12-2 to TRBJ2-1. TRBV12-2 is tagged as a pseudogene. This CDR3 has 17 amino acids. CDR3 protein: CASRFLTKPNSYNEQFF. CDR3 bases: TGTGCAAGTCGCTTCCTGACAAAACCCAACTCCTACAATGAGCAGTTCTTC.